The 21 T cell receptor beta chains listed next were all sequenced from one sample in a study of T cells in Graves' hyperthyroidism and ophthalmopathy. TCR beta CDR3 sequences were amplified from RNA transcripts. RT-PCR in the first round (using the HTBI primer set) targeted the TCR CDR3. TCRdb analysed the multiplex PCR reads with MiXCR anew, one entry per CDR3 protein. The sample consists of about 52,000 distinct CDR3 sequences, less than 50% of them appearing once. Sequencing input: blood. The receptors shown here come from a woman aged 45-65 years with Graves' ophthalmopathy.

This clonotype has at least ten counts. The J gene is TRBJ2-7, the V gene TRBV14; 11 bases fit TRBD2. Looked up from germline, CDR1 is SGHDN and CDR2 is FVKESK. The CDR3 has 15 residues. Trimming took 2 bases from V and 3 from J; bases not matched to a gene: 3. The CDR3 sequence: CASSQTGTSGYEQYF. Written as DNA, the CDR3 is TGTGCCAGCAGCCAAACCGGGACTAGCGGCTACGAGCAGTACTTC.

This clonotype has a count of ten or more. This chain connects TRBV19 to TRBJ2-3; no definite D call. Trimming left V 2 bases short and J 1 base short, with 4 bases between. There are 13 residues in the CDR3. Germline CDR1 and CDR2: LNHDA and SQIVND (reference sequence). CDR3 loop: CASSITGTDTQYF. Here the CDR3 DNA reads TGTGCCAGTAGTATAACAGGCACAGATACGCAGTATTTT.

This clonotype occurred many times. This sequence joins TRBV4-1 and TRBJ2-3; no clear D gene. The V gene's germline CDR1 is MGHRA and CDR2 YSYEKL. V gave up 5 bases and J gave up 1 base, with 7 bases separating them. This CDR3 spans 13 amino acids. The CDR3: CASSLPGTDTQYF. The CDR3 region has the DNA TGCGCCAGCAGCTTACCGGGCACAGATACGCAGTATTTT.

This clonotype is labeled as medium-sized. V is TRBV29-1 and J is TRBJ2-7, with D possibly TRBD2 on 6 matching bases. Trimming shortened V by 4 bases and J by 3 bases, and 13 bases separated the two germline ends. This CDR3 has 13 amino acids. Germline V CDR1 and CDR2: SQVTM, ANQGSEA. CDR3 sequence: CSVGLGTYYEQYF. CDR3 bases: TGCAGCGTTGGACTAGGGACCTACTACGAGCAGTACTTC.

This chain connects TRBV7-9 to TRBJ2-6, with D uncertain. Germline lookup yields CDR1 SEHNR and CDR2 FQNEAQ (reference sequence). Trimming cost V 1 base and J 18 bases, with 4 bases left between them. The CDR3 contains 9 residues. CDR3 bases: TGTGCCAGCAGCTTAGGGCGGACTTTC. This sequence encodes CASSLGRTF.

V is TRBV5-1 and J is TRBJ1-2; 10 positions match TRBD1. This CDR3 comprises 15 residues. Germline values: CDR1 SGHRS, CDR2 YFSETQ. V shed 3 bases, J shed 7 bases, and the junction held 9 bases outside the gene matches. CDR3 nucleotide sequence: TGCGCCAGCAGCTGGCCGGGACAGGGGACGACTGGCTACACCTTC. It translates to CASSWPGQGTTGYTF. The variable domain in full, with the rest retrieved from reference TRBV5-1 and TRBJ1-2, is KAGVTQTPRYLIKTRGQQVTLSCSPISGHRSVSWYQQTPGQGLQFLFEYFSETQRNKGNFPGRFSGRQFSNSRSEMNVSTLELGDSALYLCASSWPGQGTTGYTFGSGTRLTVV.

This clonotype showed up many times. This sequence joins TRBV6-5 and TRBJ1-4; D gene ambiguous. This CDR3 has 14 residues. Germline-derived CDR1 and CDR2 are MNHEY and SVGAGI. Trimming left V 4 bases short and J 0 bases short, with 6 bases between. The CDR3 nucleotides read TGTGCCAGCAGTTTGGCAGCAACTAATGAAAAACTGTTTTTT. Residues: CASSLAATNEKLFF.

In this sample, this clonotype turned up many times. This rearrangement joins TRBV7-3 to TRBJ2-1, with D tentatively TRBD1 or TRBD2 (5 bases each). The CDR3 totals 15 residues. Germline CDR1 reads SGHTA; CDR2 reads FQGTGA. V shed 5 bases and J shed 3 bases, with 14 bases lying between them. The CDR3 sequence: CASSPERGHYNEQFF. CDR3 DNA: TGTGCCAGCAGCCCCGAGAGGGGTCACTACAATGAGCAGTTCTTC.

Worth noting for this clonotype: This may come from a read error, since a much larger clone is one base off. This sequence joins TRBV5-1 and TRBJ2-4, with 7 nucleotides matching TRBD2. J lost 9 bases, V lost 0 bases, and 6 bases had no gene match. The length of the CDR3 is 14 residues. CDR1 is SGHRS, CDR2 YFSETQ, per germline. CDR3 amino acids: CASSLDGGWTIQYF. Written as DNA, the CDR3 is TGCGCCAGCAGCTTGGACGGGGGGTGGACCATTCAGTACTTC.

Regarding this clonotype: One junction end disagrees with the germline gene, perhaps due to a read error. This rearrangement joins TRBV7-2 to TRBJ2-3; D possibly corresponds to TRBD2 (6 bases). CDR1 is SGHTA, CDR2 FQGNSA, per germline. The CDR3 runs to 15 residues. This chain's CDR3 is CACSYGAGRTDTQYF. In nucleotides, the CDR3 is TGTGCCTGCAGCTACGGGGCAGGGAGGACAGATACGCAGTATTTT. Together with reference TRBV7-2 and TRBJ2-3, the CDR3 gives the full variable domain: GAGVSQSPSNKVTEKGKDVELRCDPISGHTALYWYRQSLGQGLEFLIYFQGNSAPDKSGLPSDRFSAERTGGSVSTLTIQRTQQEDSAVYLCACSYGAGRTDTQYFGPGTRLTVL.

The table lists this clonotype with a count of one. This is likely a read error, given that the CDR3 carries no conserved phenylalanine or tryptophan at its end. The DNA is omitted, as the CDR3 cannot be located on it reliably, and the CDR3 follows TCRdb's listing. This chain uses TRBV10-3 with TRBJ2-7; the table's D call, TRBD1, has no DNA check behind it. The length of the CDR3 is 11 amino acids, counting both ends. Per the germline V gene, CDR1 is ENHRY and CDR2 is SYGVKD. The CDR3 region is CAISERGSTNT.

The sample holds one count of this clonotype. The missing conserved phenylalanine or tryptophan at the end of this CDR3 makes a read error likely. The V and J genes are TRBV9 and TRBJ1-6; a weak D match, TRBD1 (5 bases). Germline V gene lookup returns CDR1 SGDLS and CDR2 YYNGEE. The CDR3 has 17 amino acids. The CDR3 bases are TGTACCAGCAGCGTATCGGCCTCGGGACTGCTGAATTCACCCCTCCACTAT. Translating gives CTSSVSASGLLNSPLHY.

By sample share, this clonotype is medium-sized (0.01 to 0.1%). This rearrangement joins TRBV15 to TRBJ2-1; possibly TRBD1 or TRBD2 for D (5 bases each). The CDR3 is 15 residues long. CDR1 and CDR2 (germline): LNHNV, YYDKDF (reference sequence). Trimming removed 0 bases at V and 5 bases at J, with 11 bases between. DNA of the CDR3: TGTGCCACCAGCAGAGATGCGAGAGGGGACAATGAGCAGTTCTTC. Protein: CATSRDARGDNEQFF.

As DNA, the CDR3 is TGTGCCAGCAGTATTCAGCGGGGGGGCTACGAGCAGTACTTC. The encoded protein is CASSIQRGGYEQYF. The chain has TRBV6-1 and TRBJ2-7; 10 positions agree with TRBD2. The length of the CDR3 is 14 residues. Trimming at V came to 5 bases and at J to 3 bases, leaving 4 bases not matched to a gene. In germline, CDR1 is MNHNS, CDR2 SASEGT.

Ten or more counts support this clonotype. V is TRBV20-1 and J is TRBJ1-1; D is uncertain. Germline assignment: CDR1 DFQATT and CDR2 SNEGSKA (reference sequence). The CDR3 covers 13 residues. Trimming removed 4 bases from V and 0 bases from J, with 9 bases in between. In DNA form, the CDR3 reads TGCAGTGCTAAGATATGGCTGAACACTGAAGCTTTCTTT. It codes for CSAKIWLNTEAFF.

A single count supports this clonotype. CDR3: CASSSLDRDGYNEQFF. Written as DNA, the CDR3 is TGTGCCAGCAGTTCCCTCGACCGGGACGGCTACAATGAGCAGTTCTTC. V gene TRBV12-3 or TRBV12-4 combines with J gene TRBJ2-1; either TRBD1 or TRBD2 may supply D (5 bases each). Trimming removed 4 bases from V and 3 bases from J, with 16 bases in between. The CDR3 sequence is 16 residues long.

V usage is TRBV10-3 and J usage is TRBJ1-6; 8 nucleotides line up with TRBD1. The V segment lost 2 bases and the J segment 7 bases; nucleotides outside the gene matches: 10. The CDR3 covers 17 residues. Germline values: CDR1 ENHRY, CDR2 SYGVKD. CDR3 protein: CAISEPNRGAGNSPLHF. CDR3 nucleotides: TGTGCCATCAGTGAGCCTAACAGGGGGGCGGGAAATTCACCCCTCCACTTT.

The genes are TRBV19 and TRBJ1-2; TRBD1 agrees at 7 bases. This CDR3 has 15 residues. V lost 4 bases to trimming and J lost 0 bases; unmatched junction nucleotides: 5. Germline V gives CDR1 LNHDA, CDR2 SQIVND (reference sequence). CDR3 DNA sequence: TGTGCCAGTAGTACGACAGGGACCACTAACTATGGCTACACCTTC. Translating it yields CASSTTGTTNYGYTF.

The rearrangement joins TRBV20-1 to TRBJ2-7, with 8 nucleotides matching TRBD1. V shed 6 bases, J shed 4 bases, and the junction held 11 bases outside the gene matches. CDR3 length equals 14 residues. Germline V gene sequence: CDR1 DFQATT, CDR2 SNEGSKA (reference sequence). CDR3 coding DNA: TGCAGTGCCTTTCCCGGACAGGGAGGTTACGAGCAGTACTTC. Translated, it gives CSAFPGQGGYEQYF.

In its sample, this clonotype was seen many times. The chain has TRBV19 and TRBJ1-1; 7 bases are shared with TRBD1. The length of the CDR3 is 15 residues. Germline CDR1 is LNHDA and CDR2 is SQIVND (reference sequence). Trimming at V came to 5 bases and at J to 1 base, leaving 7 bases not matched to a gene. CDR3 nucleotides: TGTGCCAGTAGTGGCCCCCGGACAGGGAACACTGAAGCTTTCTTT. Protein: CASSGPRTGNTEAFF.

The rearrangement uses TRBV19 and TRBJ2-1, with a tentative D call TRBD1 (6 bases). The ends were cut back, 1 base at V and 3 bases at J, with 10 bases in the middle. This CDR3 has 15 amino acids. Germline CDR1 LNHDA, CDR2 SQIVND (reference sequence). The CDR3 spells CASSIAGQDYNEQFF. In nucleotides, the CDR3 is TGTGCCAGTAGTATAGCGGGACAAGACTACAATGAGCAGTTCTTC.